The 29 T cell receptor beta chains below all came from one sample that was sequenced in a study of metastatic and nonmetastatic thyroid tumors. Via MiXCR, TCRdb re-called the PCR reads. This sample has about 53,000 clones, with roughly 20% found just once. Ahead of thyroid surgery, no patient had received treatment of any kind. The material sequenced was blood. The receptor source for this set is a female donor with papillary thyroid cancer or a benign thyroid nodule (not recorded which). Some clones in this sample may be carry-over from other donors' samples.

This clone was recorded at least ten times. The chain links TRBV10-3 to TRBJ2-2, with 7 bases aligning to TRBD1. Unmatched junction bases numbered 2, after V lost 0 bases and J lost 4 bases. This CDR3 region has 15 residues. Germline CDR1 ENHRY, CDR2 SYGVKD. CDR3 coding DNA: TGTGCCATCAGTGAGTCGTCAGGGGGCACCGGGGAGCTGTTTTTT. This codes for CAISESSGGTGELFF.

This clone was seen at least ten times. CDR3 coding DNA: TGTGCCAGCAGTCCAGGACAGGGTGGGAGCACTGAAGCTTTCTTT. It translates to CASSPGQGGSTEAFF. V gene TRBV6-2 or TRBV6-3 combines with J gene TRBJ1-1; 8 bases align to TRBD1. CDR1 MNHEY and CDR2 SVGEGT come from the germline V gene. J lost 4 bases, V lost 5 bases, and 9 bases had no gene match. This CDR3 region has 15 residues.

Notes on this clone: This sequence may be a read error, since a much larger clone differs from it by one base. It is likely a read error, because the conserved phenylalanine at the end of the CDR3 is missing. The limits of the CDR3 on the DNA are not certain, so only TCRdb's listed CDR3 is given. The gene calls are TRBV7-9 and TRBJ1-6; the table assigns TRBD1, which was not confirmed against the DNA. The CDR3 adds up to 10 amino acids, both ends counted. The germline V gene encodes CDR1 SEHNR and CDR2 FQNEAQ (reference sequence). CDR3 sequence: CASSPPGWVS.

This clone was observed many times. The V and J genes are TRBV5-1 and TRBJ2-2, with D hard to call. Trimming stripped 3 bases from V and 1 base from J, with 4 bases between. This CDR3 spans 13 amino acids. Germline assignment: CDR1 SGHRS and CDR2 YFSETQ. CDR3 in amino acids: CASSSGNTGELFF. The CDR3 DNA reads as TGCGCCAGCAGCTCTGGGAACACCGGGGAGCTGTTTTTT.

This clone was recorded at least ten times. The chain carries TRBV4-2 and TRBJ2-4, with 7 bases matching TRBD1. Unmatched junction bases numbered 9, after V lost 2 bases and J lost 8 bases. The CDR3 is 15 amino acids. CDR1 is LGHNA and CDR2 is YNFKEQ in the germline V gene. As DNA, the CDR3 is TGTGCCAGCAGCCAATCGGAAGGGGGCAGGGACATTCAGTACTTC. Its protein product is CASSQSEGGRDIQYF.

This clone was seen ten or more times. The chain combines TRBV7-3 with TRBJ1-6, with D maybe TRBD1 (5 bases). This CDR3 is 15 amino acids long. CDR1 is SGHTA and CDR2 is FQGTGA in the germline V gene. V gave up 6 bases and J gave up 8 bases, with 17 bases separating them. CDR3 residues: CASRSGGRGYSPLHF. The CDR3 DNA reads TGTGCCAGCAGGTCTGGGGGTAGGGGATATTCACCCCTCCACTTT.

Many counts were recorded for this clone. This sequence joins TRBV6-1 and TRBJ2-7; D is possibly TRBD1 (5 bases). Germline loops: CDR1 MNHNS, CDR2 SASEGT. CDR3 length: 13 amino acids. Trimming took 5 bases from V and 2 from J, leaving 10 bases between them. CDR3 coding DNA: TGTGCCAGCAGTTCAGGGAATACCTACGAGCAGTACTTC. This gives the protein CASSSGNTYEQYF.

The CDR3 DNA follows: TGCAGTGCTTCGAAGGACAGGGTGGTTGGGTTTGAGCAGTTCTTC. Protein: CSASKDRVVGFEQFF. This sequence joins TRBV20-1 and TRBJ2-1; 8 bases map to TRBD1. Germline loops: CDR1 DFQATT, CDR2 SNEGSKA (reference sequence). V lost 5 bases, J lost 9 bases, and 15 bases stayed unmatched. The CDR3 length is 15 residues.

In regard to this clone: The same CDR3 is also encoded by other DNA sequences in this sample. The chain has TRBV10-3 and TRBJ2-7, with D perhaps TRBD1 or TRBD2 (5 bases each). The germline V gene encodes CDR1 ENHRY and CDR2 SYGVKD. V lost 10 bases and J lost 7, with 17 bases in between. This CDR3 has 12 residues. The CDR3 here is CATSMSGREQYF. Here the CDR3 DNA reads TGTGCCACTTCTATGTCAGGGAGAGAGCAGTACTTC.

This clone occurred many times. This CDR3 reads CASSVFEGLETQYF. The CDR3 region has the DNA TGTGCCAGCAGCGTCTTTGAGGGATTGGAGACCCAGTACTTC. This rearrangement joins TRBV28 to TRBJ2-5, with a possible D match to TRBD2 (5 bases). The CDR3 is 14 amino acids. The germline CDR1 and CDR2 sequences are MDHEN and SYDVKM. Trimming cost V 6 bases and J 5 bases, with 16 bases left between them.

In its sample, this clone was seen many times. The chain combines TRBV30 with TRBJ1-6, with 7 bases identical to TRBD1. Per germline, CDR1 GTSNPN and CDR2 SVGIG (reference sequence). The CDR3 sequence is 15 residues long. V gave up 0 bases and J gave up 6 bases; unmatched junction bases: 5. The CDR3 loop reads CAWSVRDRANSPLHF. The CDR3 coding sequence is TGTGCCTGGAGTGTCCGAGACAGGGCTAATTCACCCCTCCACTTT.

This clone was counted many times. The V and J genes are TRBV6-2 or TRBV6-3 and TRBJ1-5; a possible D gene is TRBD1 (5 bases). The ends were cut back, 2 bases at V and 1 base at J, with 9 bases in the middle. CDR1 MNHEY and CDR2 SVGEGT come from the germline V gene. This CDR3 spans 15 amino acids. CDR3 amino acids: CASSYMGLSNQPQHF. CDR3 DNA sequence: TGTGCCAGCAGTTACATGGGGCTGAGCAATCAGCCCCAGCATTTT.

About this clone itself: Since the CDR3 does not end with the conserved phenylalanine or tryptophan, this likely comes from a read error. The CDR3 reads CATSSEIQGGEQYL. CDR3 nucleotide sequence: TGTGCCACCAGCAGTGAGATTCAGGGTGGCGAGCAGTACCTC. The chain uses TRBV15 and TRBJ2-7; D perhaps matches TRBD1 (5 bases). Trimming pared 3 bases from V and 6 bases from J, leaving 15 bases between. This CDR3 is 14 amino acids long. Germline lookup yields CDR1 LNHNV and CDR2 YYDKDF (reference sequence).

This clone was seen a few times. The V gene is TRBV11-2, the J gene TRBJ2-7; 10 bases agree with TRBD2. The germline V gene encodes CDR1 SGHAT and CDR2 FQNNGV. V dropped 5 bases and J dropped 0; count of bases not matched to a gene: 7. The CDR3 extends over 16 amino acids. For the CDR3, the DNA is TGTGCCAGCAGCGCAACTAGCGGGACGATCTCCTACGAGCAGTACTTC. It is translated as CASSATSGTISYEQYF.

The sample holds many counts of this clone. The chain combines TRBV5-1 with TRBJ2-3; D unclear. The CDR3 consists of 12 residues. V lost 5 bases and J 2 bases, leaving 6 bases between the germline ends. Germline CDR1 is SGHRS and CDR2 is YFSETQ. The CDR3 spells CASRAITDTQYF. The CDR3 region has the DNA TGCGCCAGCAGGGCTATCACAGATACGCAGTATTTT.

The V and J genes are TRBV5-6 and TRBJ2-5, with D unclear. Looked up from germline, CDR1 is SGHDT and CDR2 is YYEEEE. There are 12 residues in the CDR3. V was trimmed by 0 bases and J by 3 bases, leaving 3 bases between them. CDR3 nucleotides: TGTGCCAGCAGCTTGGTGGAAGAGACCCAGTACTTC. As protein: CASSLVEETQYF.

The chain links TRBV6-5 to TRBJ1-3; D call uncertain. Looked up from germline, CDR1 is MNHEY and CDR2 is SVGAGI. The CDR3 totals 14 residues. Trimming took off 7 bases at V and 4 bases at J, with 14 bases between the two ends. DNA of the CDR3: TGTGCCAGCAAATACTGGGGAGGAGGAAACACCATATATTTT. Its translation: CASKYWGGGNTIYF.

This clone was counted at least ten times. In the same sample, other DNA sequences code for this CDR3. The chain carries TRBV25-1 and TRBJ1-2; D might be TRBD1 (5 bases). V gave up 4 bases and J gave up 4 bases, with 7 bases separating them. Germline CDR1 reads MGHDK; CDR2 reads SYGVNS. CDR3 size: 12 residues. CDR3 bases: TGTGCCAGCAGTGGCACAGGCTATGGCTACACCTTC. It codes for CASSGTGYGYTF.

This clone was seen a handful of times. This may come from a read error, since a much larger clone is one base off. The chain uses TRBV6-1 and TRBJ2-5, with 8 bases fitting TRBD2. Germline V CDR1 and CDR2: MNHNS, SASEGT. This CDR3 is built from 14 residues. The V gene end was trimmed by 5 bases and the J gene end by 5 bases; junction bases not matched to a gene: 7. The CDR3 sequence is CASSRTSGGETQYF. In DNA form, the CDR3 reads TGTGCCAGCAGTCGAACTAGCGGAGGCGAGACCCAGTACTTC.

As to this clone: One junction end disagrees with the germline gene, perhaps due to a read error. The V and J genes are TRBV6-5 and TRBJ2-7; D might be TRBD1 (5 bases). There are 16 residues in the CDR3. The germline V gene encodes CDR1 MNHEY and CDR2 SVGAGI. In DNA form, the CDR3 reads TGTGCCAGAAGTTATTTGACCGACAGCGATGGCAACGAGCAGTACTTC. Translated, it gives CARSYLTDSDGNEQYF.

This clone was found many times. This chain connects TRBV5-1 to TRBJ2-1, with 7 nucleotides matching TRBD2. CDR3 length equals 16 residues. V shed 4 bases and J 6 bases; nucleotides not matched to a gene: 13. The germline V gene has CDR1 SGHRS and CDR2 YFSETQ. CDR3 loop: CASSVTTGSGRNEQFF. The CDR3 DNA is TGCGCCAGCAGCGTAACAACAGGTAGCGGGCGCAATGAGCAGTTCTTC.

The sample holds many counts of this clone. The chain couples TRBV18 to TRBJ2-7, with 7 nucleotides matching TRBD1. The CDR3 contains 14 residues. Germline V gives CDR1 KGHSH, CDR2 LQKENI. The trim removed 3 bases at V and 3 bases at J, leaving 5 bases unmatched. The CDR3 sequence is CASSPVTGIYEQYF. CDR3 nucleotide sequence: TGTGCCAGCTCACCCGTGACAGGGATCTACGAGCAGTACTTC.

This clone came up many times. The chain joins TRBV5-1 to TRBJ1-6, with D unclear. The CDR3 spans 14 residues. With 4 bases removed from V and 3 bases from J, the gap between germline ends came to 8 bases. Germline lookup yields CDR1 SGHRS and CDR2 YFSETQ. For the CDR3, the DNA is TGCGCCAGCAGCATTGACGGCTATAATTCACCCCTCCACTTT. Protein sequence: CASSIDGYNSPLHF.

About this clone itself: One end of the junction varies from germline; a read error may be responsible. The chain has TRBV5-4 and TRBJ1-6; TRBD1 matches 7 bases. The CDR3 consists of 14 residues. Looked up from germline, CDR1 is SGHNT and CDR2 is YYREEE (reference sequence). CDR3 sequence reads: CASRTSTGNSPLNF. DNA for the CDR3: TGTGCCAGCAGAACCTCGACAGGGAATTCACCCCTCAACTTT. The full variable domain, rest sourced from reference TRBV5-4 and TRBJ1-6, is ETGVTQSPTHLIKTRGQQVTLRCSSQSGHNTVSWYQQALGQGPQFIFQYYREEENGRGNFPPRFSGLQFPNYSSELNVNALELDDSALYLCASRTSTGNSPLNFGNGTRLTVT.

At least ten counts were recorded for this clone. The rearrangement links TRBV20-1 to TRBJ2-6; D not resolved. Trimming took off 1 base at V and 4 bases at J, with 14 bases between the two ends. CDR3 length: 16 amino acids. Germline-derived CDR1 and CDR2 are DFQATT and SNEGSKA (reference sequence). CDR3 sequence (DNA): TGCAGTGCTAGAGTTGATTATAATTGGGGGGCCAACGTCCTGACTTTC. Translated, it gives CSARVDYNWGANVLTF.

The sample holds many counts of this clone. The CDR3 loop reads CASSDATADTQYF. DNA of the CDR3: TGTGCCAGCAGTGATGCGACAGCAGATACGCAGTATTTT. The chain employs TRBV6-1 and TRBJ2-3, with a tentative D call TRBD1 (5 bases). Germline loops: CDR1 MNHNS, CDR2 SASEGT. Trimming shortened V by 3 bases and J by 4 bases, and 8 bases separated the two germline ends. The CDR3 is 13 amino acids.

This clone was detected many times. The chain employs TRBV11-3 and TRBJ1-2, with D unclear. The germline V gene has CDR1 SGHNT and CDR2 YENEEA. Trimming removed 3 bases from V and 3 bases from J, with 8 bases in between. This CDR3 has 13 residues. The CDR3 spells CASSLDGYYGYTF. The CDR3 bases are TGTGCCAGCAGCTTGGACGGGTACTATGGCTACACCTTC.

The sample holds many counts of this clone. CDR3 nucleotides: TGTGCCAGCAGCTTATTCGCAACTAATGAAAAACTGTTTTTT. Its protein is CASSLFATNEKLFF. The chain carries TRBV11-2 and TRBJ1-4; D unclear. Germline V CDR1 and CDR2: SGHAT, FQNNGV. The length of the CDR3 is 14 residues. The germline V and J ends were trimmed by 2 bases and 0 bases, with 4 bases remaining between them.

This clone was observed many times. The CDR3 spells CASSLSSGSQEQYF. The DNA for the CDR3 is TGTGCCAGCAGCTTAAGTAGCGGGAGTCAAGAGCAGTACTTC. The chain uses TRBV7-3 and TRBJ2-7; TRBD2 aligns across 9 bases. With 1 base clipped from V and 7 bases from J, the junction kept 5 bases outside the gene matches. Germline V gene sequence: CDR1 SGHTA, CDR2 FQGTGA. The length of the CDR3 is 14 residues.